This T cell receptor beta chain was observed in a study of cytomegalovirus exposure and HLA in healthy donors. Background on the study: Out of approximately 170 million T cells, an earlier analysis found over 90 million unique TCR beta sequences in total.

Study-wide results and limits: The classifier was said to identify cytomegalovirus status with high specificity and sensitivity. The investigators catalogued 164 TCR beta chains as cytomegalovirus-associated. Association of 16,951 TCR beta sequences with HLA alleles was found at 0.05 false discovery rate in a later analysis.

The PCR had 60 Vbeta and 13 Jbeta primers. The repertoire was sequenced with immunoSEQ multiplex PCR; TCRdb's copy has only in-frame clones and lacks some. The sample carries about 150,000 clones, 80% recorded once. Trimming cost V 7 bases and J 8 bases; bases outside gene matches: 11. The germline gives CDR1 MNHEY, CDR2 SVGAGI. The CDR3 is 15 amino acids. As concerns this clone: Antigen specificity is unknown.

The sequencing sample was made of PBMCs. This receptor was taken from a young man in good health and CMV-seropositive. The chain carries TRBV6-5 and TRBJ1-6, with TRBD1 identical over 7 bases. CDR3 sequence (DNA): TGTGCCAGCAAGGCACAGGGGTCCGAGGATTCACCCCTCCACTTT. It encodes CASKAQGSEDSPLHF.